A selection of T cell receptor beta chains follows, all from one sample in a study of T cell clusters in autoimmune cytopenias. Reprocessing the multiplex PCR reads, TCRdb reports a single entry for every CDR3 protein and omits DNA. The listing records more than 13,000 distinct CDR3 sequences. Material: peripheral blood. Receptor source: a human donor with an autoimmune cytopenia or autoimmune hepatitis (not recorded which). Each CDR3 is given with its conserved first and last residue. The size field is filled for only some rows; it gives once, few, many or a size class.

cdr3_aa,j_call,v_call,clone_size
CASSLGQGANYGYTF,TRBJ1-2,TRBV7-2,NA
CASSPIYTGELFF,TRBJ2-2,TRBV6-1,medium-sized
CASSQLAGPLNYNEQFF,TRBJ2-1,TRBV6-1,NA
CASSTRTGFQPQHF,TRBJ1-5,TRBV5-4,NA
CASSRETSSEQYF,TRBJ2-7,TRBV19,NA
CATSDLTLLPGSGYTF,TRBJ1-2,TRBV24-1,NA
CSVRGRLNTEAFF,TRBJ1-1,TRBV29-1,medium-sized
CASTRISGDTQYF,TRBJ2-3,TRBV7-9,NA
CASSHGLGAYEQYF,TRBJ2-7,TRBV7-2,NA
CACLLAGGYNEQFF,TRBJ2-1,TRBV30,medium-sized